Shown below are 15 T cell receptor beta chains from a single sample sequenced in a study of blood T cell repertoires in COVID-19. The method was immunoSEQ multiplex PCR; TCRdb's version includes in-frame clones alone and lacks a portion of them. Of more than 10,000 clones listed, about nine tenths are singletons. The material sequenced was peripheral blood. Every receptor here comes from a woman between 65 and 79 years old with active COVID-19.

The chain links TRBV7-3 to TRBJ2-5, with 8 bases identical to TRBD1. The CDR3 runs 13 residues. The germline CDR1 and CDR2 sequences are SGHTA and FQGTGA. V lost 5 bases to trimming and J lost 2 bases; unmatched junction nucleotides: 1. CDR3 residues: CASSRTGQETQYF. CDR3 sequence (DNA): TGTGCCAGCAGCCGGACAGGGCAAGAGACCCAGTACTTC.

The rearrangement links TRBV5-1 to TRBJ2-1; tentative D call: TRBD1 (6 bases). Germline loops: CDR1 SGHRS, CDR2 YFSETQ. CDR3 size: 15 residues. Deletions cut 4 bases from V and 0 bases from J, with 11 bases between. CDR3 region: CASSLGQISYNEQFF. The CDR3 DNA follows: TGCGCCAGCAGCCTAGGACAGATCTCCTACAATGAGCAGTTCTTC.

This chain uses TRBV5-4 with TRBJ2-7; weak D call: TRBD2 (6 bases). CDR3 length equals 15 residues. Germline V gene sequence: CDR1 SGHNT, CDR2 YYREEE (reference sequence). Trimming cost V 0 bases and J 1 base, with 11 bases left between them. CDR3 sequence: CASSLGLGPSYEQYF. The CDR3 nucleotides are TGTGCCAGCAGCTTGGGACTAGGACCTTCCTACGAGCAGTACTTC.

This chain uses TRBV6-1 with TRBJ1-3, with D perhaps TRBD1 (5 bases). The ends were cut back, 3 bases at V and 4 bases at J, with 10 bases in the middle. The CDR3 sequence is 14 residues long. Germline V gene data show CDR1 as MNHNS and CDR2 as SASEGT. In DNA form, the CDR3 reads TGTGCCAGCAGTGAGGGACTAGCGGGAAACACCATATATTTT. This translates into CASSEGLAGNTIYF.

This clone was observed once. The genes are TRBV2 and TRBJ2-1; TRBD2 aligns across 8 bases. The germline gives CDR1 SNHLY, CDR2 FYNNEI. Trimming removed 1 base from V and 2 bases from J; junction bases left unmatched: 4. This CDR3 contains 16 residues. The CDR3 coding sequence is TGTGCCAGCAGTGAAGGGGGACTAGTTCCCTACAATGAGCAGTTCTTC. Its protein product is CASSEGGLVPYNEQFF.

The rearrangement links TRBV15 to TRBJ2-2, with 10 nucleotides matching TRBD2. In germline, CDR1 is LNHNV, CDR2 YYDKDF (reference sequence). The CDR3 covers 13 residues. V lost 10 bases, J lost 7 bases, and 6 bases stayed unmatched. The CDR3 loop is CAIALAGVGELFF. In DNA form, the CDR3 reads TGTGCCATAGCCCTAGCGGGAGTCGGGGAGCTGTTTTTT.

The gene calls are TRBV7-2 and TRBJ2-7; weak D call: TRBD1 (5 bases). V dropped 1 base and J dropped 2 bases, with 12 bases sitting between them. CDR3 length equals 15 residues. Looked up from germline, CDR1 is SGHTA and CDR2 is FQGNSA. This CDR3 reads CASSLEGIGTYEQYF. The CDR3 DNA reads as TGTGCCAGCAGCTTAGAGGGGATCGGCACCTACGAGCAGTACTTC. The whole variable domain, filled in from reference TRBV7-2 and TRBJ2-7, reads GAGVSQSPSNKVTEKGKDVELRCDPISGHTALYWYRQSLGQGLEFLIYFQGNSAPDKSGLPSDRFSAERTGGSVSTLTIQRTQQEDSAVYLCASSLEGIGTYEQYFGPGTRLTVT.

The genes are TRBV4-1 and TRBJ1-1; TRBD1 aligns across 8 bases. Germline lookup yields CDR1 MGHRA and CDR2 YSYEKL. The CDR3 length is 15 residues. J gave up 1 base and V 5 bases, and 6 bases lay outside the gene matches. CDR3 nucleotides: TGCGCCAGCAGCTTCCCCGGGACAGGGAACACTGAAGCTTTCTTT. Amino acids: CASSFPGTGNTEAFF.

The V call is TRBV19, the J call TRBJ2-2; 13 bases match TRBD2. The CDR3 has 19 amino acids. Trimming took 4 bases from V and 0 from J; bases not matched to a gene: 8. Germline CDR1 reads LNHDA; CDR2 reads SQIVND (reference sequence). CDR3 nucleotides: TGTGCCAGTAGTAAACTAGCGGGAGGGCCTCAAGCGAACACCGGGGAGCTGTTTTTT. Protein sequence: CASSKLAGGPQANTGELFF.

The chain uses TRBV24-1 and TRBJ2-7; 7 bases match TRBD2. Germline trimming cut 5 bases from V and 4 bases from J; bases unmatched to any gene: 13. This CDR3 contains 16 residues. Germline V gene sequence: CDR1 KGHDR, CDR2 SFDVKD. In nucleotides, the CDR3 is TGTGCCACCAGTGGATCTGGAGCGGGAAACAAATACGAGCAGTACTTC. This gives the protein CATSGSGAGNKYEQYF.

This clone was seen only once. This chain links TRBV10-3 with TRBJ2-7; maybe TRBD2 (5 bases). CDR3 size: 14 residues. CDR1 and CDR2 from the germline V gene are ENHRY and SYGVKD. V lost 4 bases to trimming and J lost 1 base, with 11 bases between them. CDR3 amino acids: CAISATSGSYEQYF. For the CDR3, the DNA is TGTGCCATCAGTGCTACCTCGGGGTCCTACGAGCAGTACTTC.

This clone was recorded a few times. CDR3 loop: CASSRTAAYEQYF. In DNA form, the CDR3 reads TGCGCCAGCAGCCGGACAGCCGCCTACGAGCAGTACTTC. This chain uses TRBV10-1 with TRBJ2-7, with D tentatively TRBD1 (6 bases). Germline lookup yields CDR1 WNHNN and CDR2 SYGVQD (reference sequence). The CDR3 length is 13 residues. V gave up 6 bases and J gave up 2 bases, with 11 bases separating them.

The chain is built from TRBV5-8 and TRBJ2-5; 7 bases are shared with TRBD1. CDR1 and CDR2 (germline): SGHTS, YDEGEE. This CDR3 spans 14 amino acids. Trimming at V came to 4 bases and at J to 1 base, leaving 4 bases not matched to a gene. CDR3: CASSLGTAQETQYF. The CDR3 DNA reads TGTGCCAGCAGCCTCGGGACAGCCCAAGAGACCCAGTACTTC.

The rearrangement uses TRBV30 and TRBJ2-1; 13 positions match TRBD2. CDR3 length: 15 amino acids. The junction had 6 bases not matched to a gene; V was cut back by 0 bases and J by 10 bases. Germline V lookup: CDR1 GTSNPN, CDR2 SVGIG (reference sequence). The CDR3: CAWSVRTSGSSEQFF. The CDR3 region has the DNA TGTGCCTGGAGTGTTAGGACTAGCGGGAGTTCGGAGCAGTTCTTC. Supplemented by reference TRBV30 and TRBJ2-1, the full variable domain reads SQTIHQWPATLVQPVGSPLSLECTVEGTSNPNLYWYRQAAGRGLQLLFYSVGIGQISSEVPQNLSASRPQDRQFILSSKKLLLSDSGFYLCAWSVRTSGSSEQFFGPGTRLTVL.

The chain couples TRBV4-2 to TRBJ2-7; possible D gene TRBD2, 5 bases. The CDR3 runs to 12 residues. Trimming removed 2 bases from V and 7 bases from J, with 9 bases in between. The germline V gene encodes CDR1 LGHNA and CDR2 YNFKEQ. The CDR3 region is CASSQIREEQYF. CDR3 bases: TGTGCCAGCAGCCAAATCCGGGAAGAGCAGTACTTC.